The clone carrying this T cell receptor (beta chain) was found many times. As yet, its antigen is unknown. The source of the sample is a study of T cell repertoires in cytomegalovirus infection. On the study more broadly: Both a matching HLA type and CMV infection were indicated by public TCR beta signatures.

Study-wide findings and caveats: Predominance within the ex vivo response was attributable to HLA-C-restricted CMV-specific TCR beta clonotypes. Accumulated public TCR beta family frequency recognized individuals carrying CMV together with the relevant HLA.

Germline V gene data show CDR1 as SGHVS and CDR2 as FNYEAQ. The CDR3 extends over 11 amino acids. V was trimmed by 5 bases and J by 7 bases, leaving 7 bases between them. TCRdb used MiXCR to reprocess the reads, holding one entry per CDR3 protein. The profile shows hundreds of thousands of distinct CDR3 sequences, roughly 30% of them singletons. Material: cultured CD8+ T cells from PBMCs, obtained from culture after CMV antigen stimulation. The chain uses TRBV7-6 and TRBJ2-3; the D is unclear. This clonotype was sampled from a human donor in good health (CMV status not recorded). Some clones in this sample may be carry-over from other donors' samples. Here the CDR3 reads CASSTGNTQYF. The DNA for the CDR3 is TGTGCCAGCAGCACGGGTAATACGCAGTATTTT.